Described below is a single TCR beta chain sequence and its context. The assay was immunoSEQ multiplex PCR, and TCRdb's table has in-frame clones only and misses some. This sample has about 190,000 clones, with roughly nine tenths found just once. These data originate in a study of control samples from healthy donors and cancer patients. V dropped 5 bases and J dropped 3; count of bases not matched to a gene: 13. The V gene's germline CDR1 is LGHDT and CDR2 YNNKEL (reference sequence). This CDR3 has 17 residues. The chain couples TRBV3-1 (or the pseudogene TRBV3-2) to TRBJ2-3, with 8 positions matching TRBD2. The origin of this receptor is a man under 40 in good health. The sample was blood. The CDR3 spells CASSTPYGGALTDTQYF. In DNA, the CDR3 is TGTGCCAGCAGCACTCCCTACGGGGGGGCGCTGACAGATACGCAGTATTTT.